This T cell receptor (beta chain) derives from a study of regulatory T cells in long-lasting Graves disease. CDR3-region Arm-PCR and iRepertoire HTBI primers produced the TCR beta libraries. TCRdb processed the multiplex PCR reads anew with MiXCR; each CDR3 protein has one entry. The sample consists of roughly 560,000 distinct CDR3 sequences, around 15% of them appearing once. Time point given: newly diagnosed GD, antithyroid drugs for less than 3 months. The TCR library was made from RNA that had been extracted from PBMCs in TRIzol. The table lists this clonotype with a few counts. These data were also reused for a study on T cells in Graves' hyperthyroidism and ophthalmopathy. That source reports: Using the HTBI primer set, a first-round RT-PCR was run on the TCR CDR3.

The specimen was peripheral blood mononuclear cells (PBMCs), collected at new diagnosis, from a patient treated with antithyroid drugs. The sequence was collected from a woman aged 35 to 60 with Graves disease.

In nucleotides, the CDR3 is TGTGCCACCAGTGATTTCGGTGAGCAGTTCTTC. As protein: CATSDFGEQFF. The chain links TRBV24-1 to TRBJ2-1; no clear D gene. CDR1 is KGHDR and CDR2 is SFDVKD in the germline V gene. CDR3 size: 11 residues. Trimming stripped 1 base from V and 9 bases from J, with 3 bases between.